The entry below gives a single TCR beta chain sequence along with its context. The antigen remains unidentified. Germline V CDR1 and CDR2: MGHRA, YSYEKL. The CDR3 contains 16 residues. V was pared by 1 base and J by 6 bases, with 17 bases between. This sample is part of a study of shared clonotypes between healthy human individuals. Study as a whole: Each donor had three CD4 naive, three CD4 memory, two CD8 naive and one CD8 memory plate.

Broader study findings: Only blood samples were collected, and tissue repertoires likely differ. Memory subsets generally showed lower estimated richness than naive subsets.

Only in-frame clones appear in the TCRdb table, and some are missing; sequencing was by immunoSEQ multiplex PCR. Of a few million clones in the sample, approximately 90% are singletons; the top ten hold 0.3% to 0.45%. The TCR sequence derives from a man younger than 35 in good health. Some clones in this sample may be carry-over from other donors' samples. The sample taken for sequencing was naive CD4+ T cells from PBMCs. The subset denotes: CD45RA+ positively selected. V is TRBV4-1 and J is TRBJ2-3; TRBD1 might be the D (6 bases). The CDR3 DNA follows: TGCGCCAGCAGCCAAGGCAGGACACCTACAGGGGATACGCAGTATTTT. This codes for CASSQGRTPTGDTQYF.